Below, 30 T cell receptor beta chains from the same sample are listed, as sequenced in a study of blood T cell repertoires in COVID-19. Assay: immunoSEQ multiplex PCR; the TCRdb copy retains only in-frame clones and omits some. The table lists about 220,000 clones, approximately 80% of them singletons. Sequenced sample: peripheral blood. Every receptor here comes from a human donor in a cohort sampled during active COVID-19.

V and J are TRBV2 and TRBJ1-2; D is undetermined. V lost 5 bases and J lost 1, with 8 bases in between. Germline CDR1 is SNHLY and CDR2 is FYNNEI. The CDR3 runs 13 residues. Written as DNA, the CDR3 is TGTGCCAGCAGTATAGCGGGTAACTATGGCTACACCTTC. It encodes CASSIAGNYGYTF.

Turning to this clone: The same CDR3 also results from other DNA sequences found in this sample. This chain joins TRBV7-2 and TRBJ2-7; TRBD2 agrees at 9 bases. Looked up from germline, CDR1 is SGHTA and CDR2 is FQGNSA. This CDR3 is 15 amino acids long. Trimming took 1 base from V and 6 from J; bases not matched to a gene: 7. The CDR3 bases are TGTGCCAGCAGCTTAGGGGGTAGCGGGAGTGGCGAGCAGTACTTC. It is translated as CASSLGGSGSGEQYF.

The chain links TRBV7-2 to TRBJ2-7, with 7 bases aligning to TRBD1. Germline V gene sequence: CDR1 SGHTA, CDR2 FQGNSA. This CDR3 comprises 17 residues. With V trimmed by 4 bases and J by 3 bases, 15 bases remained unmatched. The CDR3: CASSSRRQGWGSYEQYF. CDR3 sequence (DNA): TGTGCCAGCAGCTCGCGACGACAGGGCTGGGGGAGCTACGAGCAGTACTTC.

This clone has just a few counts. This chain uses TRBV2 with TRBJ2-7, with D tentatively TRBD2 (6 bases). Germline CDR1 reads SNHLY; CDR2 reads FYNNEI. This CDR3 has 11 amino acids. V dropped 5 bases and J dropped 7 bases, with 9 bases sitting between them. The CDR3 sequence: CASSMGLEQYF. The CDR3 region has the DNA TGTGCCAGCAGTATGGGACTTGAGCAGTACTTC.

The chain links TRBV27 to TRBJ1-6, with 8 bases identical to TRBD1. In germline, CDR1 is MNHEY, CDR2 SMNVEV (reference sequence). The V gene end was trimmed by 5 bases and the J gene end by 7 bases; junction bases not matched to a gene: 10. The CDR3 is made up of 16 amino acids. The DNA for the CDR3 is TGTGCCAGCAGTGGGGTGGGGACAGGAGCAAATTCACCCCTCCACTTT. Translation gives CASSGVGTGANSPLHF.

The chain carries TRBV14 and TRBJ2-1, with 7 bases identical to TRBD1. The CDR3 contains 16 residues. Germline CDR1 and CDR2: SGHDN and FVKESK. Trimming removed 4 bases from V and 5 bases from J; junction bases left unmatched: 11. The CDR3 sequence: CASSRLTGKENNEQFF. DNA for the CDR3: TGTGCCAGCAGCCGATTGACAGGGAAGGAGAACAATGAGCAGTTCTTC.

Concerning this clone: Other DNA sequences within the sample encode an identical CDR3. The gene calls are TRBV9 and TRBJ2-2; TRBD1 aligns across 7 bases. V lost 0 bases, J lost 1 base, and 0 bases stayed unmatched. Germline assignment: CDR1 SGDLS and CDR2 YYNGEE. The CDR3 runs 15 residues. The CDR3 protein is CASSVGTGNTGELFF. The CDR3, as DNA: TGTGCCAGCAGCGTAGGGACAGGGAACACCGGGGAGCTGTTTTTT. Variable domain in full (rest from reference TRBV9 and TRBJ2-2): DSGVTQTPKHLITATGQRVTLRCSPRSGDLSVYWYQQSLDQGLQFLIQYYNGEERAKGNILERFSAQQFPDLHSELNLSSLELGDSALYFCASSVGTGNTGELFFGEGSRLTVL.

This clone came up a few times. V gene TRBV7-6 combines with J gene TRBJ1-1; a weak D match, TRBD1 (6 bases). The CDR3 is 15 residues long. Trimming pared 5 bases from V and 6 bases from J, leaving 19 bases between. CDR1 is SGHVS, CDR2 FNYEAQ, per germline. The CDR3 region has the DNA TGTGCCAGCAGCAACTCACAGGGATATCGCCCTGAAGCTTTCTTT. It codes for CASSNSQGYRPEAFF. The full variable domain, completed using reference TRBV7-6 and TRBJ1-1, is GAGVSQSPRYKVTKRGQDVALRCDPISGHVSLYWYRQALGQGPEFLTYFNYEAQQDKSGLPNDRFSAERPEGSISTLTIQRTEQRDSAMYRCASSNSQGYRPEAFFGQGTRLTVV.

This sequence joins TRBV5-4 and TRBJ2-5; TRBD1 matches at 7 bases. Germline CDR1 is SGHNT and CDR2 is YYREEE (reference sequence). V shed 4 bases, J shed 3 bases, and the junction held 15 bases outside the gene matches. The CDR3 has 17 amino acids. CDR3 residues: CASSPSGRQGKEETQYF. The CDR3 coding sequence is TGTGCCAGCAGCCCCTCCGGGCGACAGGGAAAGGAAGAGACCCAGTACTTC.

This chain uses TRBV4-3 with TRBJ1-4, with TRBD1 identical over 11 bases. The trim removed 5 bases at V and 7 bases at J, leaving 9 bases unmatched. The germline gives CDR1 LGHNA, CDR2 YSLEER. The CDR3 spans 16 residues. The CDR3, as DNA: TGCGCCAGCAGCACCCATGGGGGACAGGGGGTTGAAAAACTGTTTTTT. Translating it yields CASSTHGGQGVEKLFF.

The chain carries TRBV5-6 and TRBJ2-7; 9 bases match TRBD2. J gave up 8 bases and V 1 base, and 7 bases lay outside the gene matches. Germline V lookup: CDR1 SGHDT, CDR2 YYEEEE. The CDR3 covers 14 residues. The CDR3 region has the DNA TGTGCCAGCAGCTTGTGGCGGGGGGGCTATCAGCAGTACTTC. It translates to CASSLWRGGYQQYF.

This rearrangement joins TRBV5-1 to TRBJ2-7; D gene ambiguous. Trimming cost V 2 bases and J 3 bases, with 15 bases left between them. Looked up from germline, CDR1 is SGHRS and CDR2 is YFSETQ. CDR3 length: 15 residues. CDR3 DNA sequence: TGCGCCAGCAGCTTAGACGGGTCCTTTTTCTACGAGCAGTACTTC. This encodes CASSLDGSFFYEQYF.

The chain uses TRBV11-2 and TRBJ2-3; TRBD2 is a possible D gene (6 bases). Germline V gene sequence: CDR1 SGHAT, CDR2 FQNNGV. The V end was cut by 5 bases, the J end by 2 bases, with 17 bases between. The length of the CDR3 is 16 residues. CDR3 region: CASSRGGLYITDTQYF. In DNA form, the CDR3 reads TGTGCCAGCAGCCGCGGAGGACTATACATCACAGATACGCAGTATTTT.

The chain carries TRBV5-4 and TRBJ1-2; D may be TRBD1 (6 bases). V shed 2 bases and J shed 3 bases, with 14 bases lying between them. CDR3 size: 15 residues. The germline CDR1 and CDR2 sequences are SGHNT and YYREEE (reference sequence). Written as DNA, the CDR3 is TGTGCCAGCAGCTTACCGGGGGGGCCAGACTATGGCTACACCTTC. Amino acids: CASSLPGGPDYGYTF.

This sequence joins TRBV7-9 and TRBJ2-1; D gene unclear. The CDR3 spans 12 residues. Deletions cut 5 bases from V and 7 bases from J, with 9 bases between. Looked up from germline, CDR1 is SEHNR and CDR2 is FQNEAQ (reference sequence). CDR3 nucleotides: TGTGCCAGCAGCCAAGACGGGAATGAGCAGTTCTTC. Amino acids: CASSQDGNEQFF. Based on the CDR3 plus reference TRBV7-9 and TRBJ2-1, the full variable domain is DTGVSQNPRHKITKRGQNVTFRCDPISEHNRLYWYRQTLGQGPEFLTYFQNEAQLEKSRLLSDRFSAERPKGSFSTLEIQRTEQGDSAMYLCASSQDGNEQFFGPGTRLTVL.

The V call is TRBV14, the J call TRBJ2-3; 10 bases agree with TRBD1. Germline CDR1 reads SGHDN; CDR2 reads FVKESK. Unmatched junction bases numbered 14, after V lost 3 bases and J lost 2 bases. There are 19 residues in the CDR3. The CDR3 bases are TGTGCCAGCAGCCACATACCGGGACAGGGGACCAAGTACACAGATACGCAGTATTTT. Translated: CASSHIPGQGTKYTDTQYF.

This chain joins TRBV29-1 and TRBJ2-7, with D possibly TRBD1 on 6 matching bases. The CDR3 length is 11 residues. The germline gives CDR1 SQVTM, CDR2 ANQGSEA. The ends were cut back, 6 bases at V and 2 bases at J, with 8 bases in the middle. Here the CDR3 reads CSVGQTYEQYF. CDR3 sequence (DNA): TGCAGCGTAGGACAGACCTACGAGCAGTACTTC.

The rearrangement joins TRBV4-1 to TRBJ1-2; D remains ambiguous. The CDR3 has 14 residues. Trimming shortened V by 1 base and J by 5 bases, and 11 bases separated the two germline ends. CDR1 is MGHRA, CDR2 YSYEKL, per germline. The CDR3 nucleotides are TGCGCCAGCAGCCAAGTCTTTCCCCCGTATGGCTACACCTTC. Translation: CASSQVFPPYGYTF.

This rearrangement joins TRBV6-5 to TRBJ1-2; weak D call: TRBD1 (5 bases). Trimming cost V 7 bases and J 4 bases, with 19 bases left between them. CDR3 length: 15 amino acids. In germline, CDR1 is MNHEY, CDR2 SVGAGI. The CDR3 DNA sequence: TGTGCCAGCACCGGAGGGACCGCCTCCCTCTATGGCTACACCTTC. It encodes CASTGGTASLYGYTF.

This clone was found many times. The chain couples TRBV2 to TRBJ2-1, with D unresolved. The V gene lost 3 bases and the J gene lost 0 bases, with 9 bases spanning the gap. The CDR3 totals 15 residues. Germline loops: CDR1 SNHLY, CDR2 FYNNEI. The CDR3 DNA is TGTGCCAGCAGTGAGAGTCGAAGCTCCTACAATGAGCAGTTCTTC. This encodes CASSESRSSYNEQFF.

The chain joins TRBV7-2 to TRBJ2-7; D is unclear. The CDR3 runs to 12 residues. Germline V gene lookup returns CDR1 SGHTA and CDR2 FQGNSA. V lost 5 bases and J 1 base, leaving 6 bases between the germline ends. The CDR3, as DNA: TGTGCCAGCAGCCCCCCGTCCTACGAGCAGTACTTC. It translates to CASSPPSYEQYF. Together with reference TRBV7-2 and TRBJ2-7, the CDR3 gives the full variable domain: GAGVSQSPSNKVTEKGKDVELRCDPISGHTALYWYRQSLGQGLEFLIYFQGNSAPDKSGLPSDRFSAERTGGSVSTLTIQRTQQEDSAVYLCASSPPSYEQYFGPGTRLTVT.

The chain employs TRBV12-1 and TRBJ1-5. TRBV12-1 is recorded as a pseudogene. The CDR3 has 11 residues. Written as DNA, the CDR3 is TGTGCCAGCAGCGTTTTCGTGTCCCAGCATTTT. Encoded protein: CASSVFVSQHF.

This CDR3 is CATSELLAGSTDTQYF. The CDR3 DNA is TGTGCCACCAGTGAGTTACTAGCGGGTAGTACAGATACGCAGTATTTT. V gene TRBV24-1 combines with J gene TRBJ2-3; 9 nucleotides agree with TRBD2. CDR1 KGHDR and CDR2 SFDVKD come from the germline V gene. The trim removed 4 bases at V and 3 bases at J, leaving 7 bases unmatched. The CDR3 runs to 16 residues.

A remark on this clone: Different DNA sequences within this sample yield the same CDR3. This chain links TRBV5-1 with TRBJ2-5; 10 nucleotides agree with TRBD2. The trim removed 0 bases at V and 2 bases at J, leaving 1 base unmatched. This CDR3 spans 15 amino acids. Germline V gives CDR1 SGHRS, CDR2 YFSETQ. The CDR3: CASSLASGSQETQYF. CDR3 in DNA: TGCGCCAGCAGCTTGGCTAGCGGGAGTCAAGAGACCCAGTACTTC.

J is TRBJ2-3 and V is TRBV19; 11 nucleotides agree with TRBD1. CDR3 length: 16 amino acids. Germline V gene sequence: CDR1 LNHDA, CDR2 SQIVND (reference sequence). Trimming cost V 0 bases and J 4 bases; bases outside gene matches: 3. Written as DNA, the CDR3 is TGTGCCAGTAGTATAGACCCGGGACAGGGGGCAGATACGCAGTATTTT. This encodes CASSIDPGQGADTQYF.

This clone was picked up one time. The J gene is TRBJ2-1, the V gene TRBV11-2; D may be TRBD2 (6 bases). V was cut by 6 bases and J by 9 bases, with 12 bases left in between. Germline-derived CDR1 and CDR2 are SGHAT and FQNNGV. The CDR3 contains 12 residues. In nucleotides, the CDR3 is TGTGCCAGCAGTCGCGGGATGGGTGAGCAGTTCTTC. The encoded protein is CASSRGMGEQFF.

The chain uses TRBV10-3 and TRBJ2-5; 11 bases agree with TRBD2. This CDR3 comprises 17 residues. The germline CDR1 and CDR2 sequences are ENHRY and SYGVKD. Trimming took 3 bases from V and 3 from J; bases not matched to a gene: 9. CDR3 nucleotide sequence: TGTGCCATCAGTGAAGGGCTAGCGGGGGGAGGGAAAGAGACCCAGTACTTC. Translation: CAISEGLAGGGKETQYF.

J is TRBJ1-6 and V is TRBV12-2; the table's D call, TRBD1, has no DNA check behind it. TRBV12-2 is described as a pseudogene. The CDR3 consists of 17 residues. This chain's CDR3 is CASRLAVWQVPNSPLHF. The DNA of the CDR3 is TGTGCAAGTCGCTTAGCGGTCTGGCAGGTGCCAAATTCACCCCTCCACTTT.

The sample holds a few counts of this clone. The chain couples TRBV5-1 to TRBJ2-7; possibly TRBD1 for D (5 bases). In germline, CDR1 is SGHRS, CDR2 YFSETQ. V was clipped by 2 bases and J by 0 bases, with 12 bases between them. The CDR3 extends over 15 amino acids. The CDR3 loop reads CASSLRQSDSYEQYF. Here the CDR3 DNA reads TGCGCCAGCAGCTTACGACAGTCCGACTCCTACGAGCAGTACTTC.

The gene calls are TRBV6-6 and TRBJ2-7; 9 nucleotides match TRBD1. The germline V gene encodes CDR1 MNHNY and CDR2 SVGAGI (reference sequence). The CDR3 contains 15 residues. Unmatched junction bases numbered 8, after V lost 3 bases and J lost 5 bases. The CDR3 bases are TGTGCCAGCAGTTATTGGGGGGACAGGGAAGACGAGCAGTACTTC. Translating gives CASSYWGDREDEQYF.